The T cell receptor (beta chain) under discussion was sequenced for a study of T cell responses to AZD1222 COVID-19 vaccine. TCRdb keeps only in-frame clones here, not all; method: immunoSEQ multiplex PCR. The sample has over 100,000 clones; roughly 87% are singletons. Comment on this clone: The antigen is unknown.

The CDR3 contains 18 residues. Trimming removed 5 bases at V and 1 base at J, with 23 bases between. In germline, CDR1 is SGHVS, CDR2 FQNEAQ. Overall study results and limits: Across spike, vaccine-associated CD4 TCRs were found, dominant at 160-218 and 743-854.

The rearrangement links TRBV7-8 to TRBJ1-1; D uncertain. This sample comprised peripheral blood, obtained on day 0 of MenACWY control vaccination. The clonotype was recovered from an adult in good health. This chain's CDR3 is CASSKPSRQAASNTEAFF. CDR3 DNA sequence: TGTGCCAGCAGCAAACCCTCGCGGCAGGCTGCCTCGAACACTGAAGCTTTCTTT.